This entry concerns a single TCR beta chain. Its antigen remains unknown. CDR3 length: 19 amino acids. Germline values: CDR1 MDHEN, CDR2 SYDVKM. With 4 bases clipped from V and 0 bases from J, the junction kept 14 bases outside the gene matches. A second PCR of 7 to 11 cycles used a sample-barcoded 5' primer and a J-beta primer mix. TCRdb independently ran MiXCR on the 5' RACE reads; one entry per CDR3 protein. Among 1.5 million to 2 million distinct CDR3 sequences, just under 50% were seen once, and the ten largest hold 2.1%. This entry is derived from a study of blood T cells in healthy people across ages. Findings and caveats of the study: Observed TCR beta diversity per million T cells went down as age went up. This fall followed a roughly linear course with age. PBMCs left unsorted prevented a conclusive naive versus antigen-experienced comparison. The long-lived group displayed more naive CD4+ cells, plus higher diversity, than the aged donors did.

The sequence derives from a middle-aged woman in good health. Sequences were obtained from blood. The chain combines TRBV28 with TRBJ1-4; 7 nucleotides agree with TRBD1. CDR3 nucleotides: TGTGCCAGCAGTTCGTCCCGGGACAGAACCTCCACAACTAATGAAAAACTGTTTTTT. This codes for CASSSSRDRTSTTNEKLFF. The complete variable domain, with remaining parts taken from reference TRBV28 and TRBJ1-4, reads DVKVTQSSRYLVKRTGEKVFLECVQDMDHENMFWYRQDPGLGLRLIYFSYDVKMKEKGDIPEGYSVSREKKERFSLILESASTNQTSMYLCASSSSRDRTSTTNEKLFFGSGTQLSVL.